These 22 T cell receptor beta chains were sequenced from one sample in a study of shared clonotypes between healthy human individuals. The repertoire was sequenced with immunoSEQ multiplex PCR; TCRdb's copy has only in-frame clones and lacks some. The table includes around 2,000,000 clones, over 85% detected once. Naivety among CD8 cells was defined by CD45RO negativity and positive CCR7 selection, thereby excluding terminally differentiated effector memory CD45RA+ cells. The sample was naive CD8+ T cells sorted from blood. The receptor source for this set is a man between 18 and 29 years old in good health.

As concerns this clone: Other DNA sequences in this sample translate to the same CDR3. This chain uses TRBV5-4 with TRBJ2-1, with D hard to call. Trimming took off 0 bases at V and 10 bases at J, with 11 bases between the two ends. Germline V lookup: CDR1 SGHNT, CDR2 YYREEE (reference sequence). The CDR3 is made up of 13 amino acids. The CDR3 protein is CASSLVVGSEQFF. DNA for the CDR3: TGTGCCAGCAGCTTGGTCGTGGGAAGCGAGCAGTTCTTC.

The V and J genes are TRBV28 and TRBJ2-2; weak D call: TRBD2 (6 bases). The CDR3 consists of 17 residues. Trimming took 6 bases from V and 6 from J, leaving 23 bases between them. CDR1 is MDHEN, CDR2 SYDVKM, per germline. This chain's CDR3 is CASSSLKEGSSSGELFF. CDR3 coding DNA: TGTGCCAGCAGCTCTTTGAAGGAGGGGTCAAGCTCCGGGGAGCTGTTTTTT.

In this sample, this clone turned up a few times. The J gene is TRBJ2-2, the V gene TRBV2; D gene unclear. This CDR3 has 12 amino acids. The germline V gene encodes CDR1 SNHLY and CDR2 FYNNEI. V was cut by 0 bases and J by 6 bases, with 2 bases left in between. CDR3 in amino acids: CASSEASGELFF. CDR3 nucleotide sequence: TGTGCCAGCAGTGAAGCGTCCGGGGAGCTGTTTTTT. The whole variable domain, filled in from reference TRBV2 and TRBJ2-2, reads EPEVTQTPSHQVTQMGQEVILRCVPISNHLYFYWYRQILGQKVEFLVSFYNNEISEKSEIFDDQFSVERPDGSNFTLKIRSTKLEDSAMYFCASSEASGELFFGEGSRLTVL.

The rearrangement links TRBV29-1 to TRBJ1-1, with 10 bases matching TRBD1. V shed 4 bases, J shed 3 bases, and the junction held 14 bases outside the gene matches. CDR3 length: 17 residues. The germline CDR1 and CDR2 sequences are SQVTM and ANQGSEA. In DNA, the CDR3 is TGCAGCGTTGTGGGTGCGGGGACAGGGGATCGGGACACTGAAGCTTTCTTT. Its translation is CSVVGAGTGDRDTEAFF.

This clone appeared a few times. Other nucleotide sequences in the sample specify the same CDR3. CDR3 nucleotides: TGTGCCAGCAGCGTATACACCGGGGAGCTGTTTTTT. Amino acid sequence: CASSVYTGELFF. The gene calls are TRBV9 and TRBJ2-2; D unclear. Looked up from germline, CDR1 is SGDLS and CDR2 is YYNGEE. The V gene lost 1 base and the J gene lost 3 bases, with 1 base spanning the gap. The CDR3 extends over 12 amino acids. Based on the CDR3 plus reference TRBV9 and TRBJ2-2, the full variable domain is DSGVTQTPKHLITATGQRVTLRCSPRSGDLSVYWYQQSLDQGLQFLIQYYNGEERAKGNILERFSAQQFPDLHSELNLSSLELGDSALYFCASSVYTGELFFGEGSRLTVL.

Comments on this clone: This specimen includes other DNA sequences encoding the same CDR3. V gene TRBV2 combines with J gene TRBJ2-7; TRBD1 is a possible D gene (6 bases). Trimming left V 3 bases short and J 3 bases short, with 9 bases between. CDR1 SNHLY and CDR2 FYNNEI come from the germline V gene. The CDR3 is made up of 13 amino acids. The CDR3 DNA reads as TGTGCCAGCAGTGAGGCAGGGGACTACGAGCAGTACTTC. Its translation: CASSEAGDYEQYF.

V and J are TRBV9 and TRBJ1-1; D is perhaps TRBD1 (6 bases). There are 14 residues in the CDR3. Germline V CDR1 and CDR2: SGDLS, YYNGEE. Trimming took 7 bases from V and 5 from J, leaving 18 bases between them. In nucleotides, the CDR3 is TGTGCCAGCGGAGGGGCAGGGGAAAAAACTGAAGCTTTCTTT. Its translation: CASGGAGEKTEAFF.

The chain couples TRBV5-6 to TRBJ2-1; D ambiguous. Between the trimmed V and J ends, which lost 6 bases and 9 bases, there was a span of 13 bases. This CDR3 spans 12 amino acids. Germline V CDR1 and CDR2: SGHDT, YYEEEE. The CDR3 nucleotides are TGTGCCAGCACCTCAGGCGTGGCTGAGCAGTTCTTC. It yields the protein CASTSGVAEQFF.

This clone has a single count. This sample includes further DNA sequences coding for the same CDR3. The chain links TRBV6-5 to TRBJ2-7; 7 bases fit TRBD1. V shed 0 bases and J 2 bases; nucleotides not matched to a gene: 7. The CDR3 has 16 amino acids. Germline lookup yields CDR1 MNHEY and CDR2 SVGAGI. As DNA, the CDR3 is TGTGCCAGCAGTTACTCGGTGGGACAGACTACCTACGAGCAGTACTTC. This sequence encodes CASSYSVGQTTYEQYF.

CDR3 sequence (DNA): TGTGCCAGCAGCTTAGATCTACAGGGGCCCTACGAGCAGTACTTC. Its translation: CASSLDLQGPYEQYF. This sequence joins TRBV7-9 and TRBJ2-7, with TRBD1 matching 7 bases. Unmatched junction bases numbered 5, after V lost 1 base and J lost 2 bases. Germline V lookup: CDR1 SEHNR, CDR2 FQNEAQ (reference sequence). The CDR3 spans 15 residues.

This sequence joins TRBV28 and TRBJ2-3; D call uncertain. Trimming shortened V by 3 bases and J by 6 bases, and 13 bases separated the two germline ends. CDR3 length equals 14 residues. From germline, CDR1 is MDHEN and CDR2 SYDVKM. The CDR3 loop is CASSFRLVGDTQYF. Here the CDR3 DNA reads TGTGCCAGCAGTTTCCGGCTAGTTGGCGATACGCAGTATTTT.

CDR3 sequence reads: CASSTYRDRLQDTQYF. CDR3 bases: TGTGCCAGCAGTACCTACCGGGACAGGCTTCAAGATACGCAGTATTTT. The chain uses TRBV27 and TRBJ2-3; TRBD1 matches 8 bases. The CDR3 is 16 amino acids. The V gene's germline CDR1 is MNHEY and CDR2 SMNVEV (reference sequence). V gave up 5 bases and J gave up 5 bases; unmatched junction bases: 12.

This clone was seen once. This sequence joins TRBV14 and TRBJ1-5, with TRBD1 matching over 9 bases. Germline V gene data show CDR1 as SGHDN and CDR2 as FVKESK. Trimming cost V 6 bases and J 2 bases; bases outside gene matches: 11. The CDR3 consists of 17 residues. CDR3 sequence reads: CASSPAERTGGNQPQHF. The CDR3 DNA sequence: TGTGCCAGCAGTCCGGCGGAAAGGACAGGGGGCAATCAGCCCCAGCATTTT.

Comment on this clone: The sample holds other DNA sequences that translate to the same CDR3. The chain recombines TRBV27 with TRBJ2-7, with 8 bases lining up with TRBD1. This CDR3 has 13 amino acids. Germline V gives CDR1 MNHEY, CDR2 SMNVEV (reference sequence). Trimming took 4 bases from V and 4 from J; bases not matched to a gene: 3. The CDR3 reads CASSYGQGYEQYF. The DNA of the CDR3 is TGTGCCAGCAGTTATGGACAGGGATACGAGCAGTACTTC.

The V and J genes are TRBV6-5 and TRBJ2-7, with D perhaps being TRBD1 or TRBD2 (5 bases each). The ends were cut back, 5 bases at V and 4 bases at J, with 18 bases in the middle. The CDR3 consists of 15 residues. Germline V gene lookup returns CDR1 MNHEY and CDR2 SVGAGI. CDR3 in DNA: TGTGCCAGCAGTATTACCGGGACCTCAAAATACGAGCAGTACTTC. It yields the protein CASSITGTSKYEQYF.

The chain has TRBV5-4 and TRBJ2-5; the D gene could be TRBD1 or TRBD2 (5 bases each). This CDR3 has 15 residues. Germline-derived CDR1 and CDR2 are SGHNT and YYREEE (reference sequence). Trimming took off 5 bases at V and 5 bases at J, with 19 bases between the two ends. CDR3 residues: CASSLPGPSRETQYF. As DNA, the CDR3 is TGTGCCAGCAGTTTGCCGGGACCGTCACGGGAGACCCAGTACTTC.

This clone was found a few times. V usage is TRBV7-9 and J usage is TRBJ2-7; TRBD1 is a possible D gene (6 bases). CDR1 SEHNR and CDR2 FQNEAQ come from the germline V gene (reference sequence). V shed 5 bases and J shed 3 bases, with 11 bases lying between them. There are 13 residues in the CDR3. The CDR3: CASSRTVDYEQYF. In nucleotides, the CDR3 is TGTGCCAGCAGCCGGACAGTCGACTACGAGCAGTACTTC.

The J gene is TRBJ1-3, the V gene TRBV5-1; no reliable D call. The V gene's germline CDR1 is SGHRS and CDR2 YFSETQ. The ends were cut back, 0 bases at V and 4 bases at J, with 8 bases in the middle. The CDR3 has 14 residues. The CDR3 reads CASSLAGYGNTIYF. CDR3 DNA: TGCGCCAGCAGCTTGGCGGGGTACGGAAACACCATATATTTT.

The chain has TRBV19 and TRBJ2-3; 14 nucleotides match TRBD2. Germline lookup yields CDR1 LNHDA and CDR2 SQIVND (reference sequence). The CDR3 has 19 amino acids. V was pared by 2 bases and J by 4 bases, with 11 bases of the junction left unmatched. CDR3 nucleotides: TGTGCCAGTAGTATACTTCCGGGACTAGCGGGAGCCCCCCCAGATACGCAGTATTTT. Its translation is CASSILPGLAGAPPDTQYF.

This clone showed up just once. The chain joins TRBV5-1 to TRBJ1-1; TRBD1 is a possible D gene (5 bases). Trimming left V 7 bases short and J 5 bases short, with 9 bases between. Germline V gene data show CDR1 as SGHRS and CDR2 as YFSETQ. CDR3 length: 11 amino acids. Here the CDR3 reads CASWGGTEAFF. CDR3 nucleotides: TGCGCCAGCTGGGGGGGTACTGAAGCTTTCTTT. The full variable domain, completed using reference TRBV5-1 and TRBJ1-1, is KAGVTQTPRYLIKTRGQQVTLSCSPISGHRSVSWYQQTPGQGLQFLFEYFSETQRNKGNFPGRFSGRQFSNSRSEMNVSTLELGDSALYLCASWGGTEAFFGQGTRLTVV.

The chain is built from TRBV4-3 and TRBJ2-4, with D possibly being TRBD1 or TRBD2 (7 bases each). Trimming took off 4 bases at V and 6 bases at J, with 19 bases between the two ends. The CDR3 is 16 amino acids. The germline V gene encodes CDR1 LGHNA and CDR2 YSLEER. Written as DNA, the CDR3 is TGCGCCAGCAGCCCCAGTGGGGAGGGGGCGGCAAACATTCAGTACTTC. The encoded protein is CASSPSGEGAANIQYF.

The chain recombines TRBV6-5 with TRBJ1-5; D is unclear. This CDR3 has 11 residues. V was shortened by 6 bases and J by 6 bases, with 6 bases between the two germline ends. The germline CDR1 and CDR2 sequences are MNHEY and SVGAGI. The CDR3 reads CASRGFQPQHF. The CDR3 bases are TGTGCCAGCAGGGGGTTTCAGCCCCAGCATTTT.